The next 32 T cell receptor beta chains were all read from a single sample in a study of memory CD4+ T cells and cytomegalovirus serostatus. The sort gate was single viable CD3+CD4+CD8-CD45RO+ cells for memory CD4+ T cells. Repertoires were generated with immunoSEQ multiplex PCR, while TCRdb's copy carries only in-frame clones and drops some. This table has approximately 53,000 clones, about 78% appearing once. Sequencing was performed on memory CD4+ T cells from blood. Every receptor here comes from an adult in good health and CMV-seronegative.

This clone was seen a few times. The chain uses TRBV7-9 and TRBJ1-1, with D unresolved. The CDR3 is made up of 14 amino acids. V lost 1 base and J 11 bases, leaving 17 bases between the germline ends. CDR1 and CDR2 from the germline V gene are SEHNR and FQNEAQ (reference sequence). The CDR3 bases are TGTGCCAGCAGCTTAGGGGTGAGCGGTGAGTACGCTTTCTTT. Its translation is CASSLGVSGEYAFF.

The chain carries TRBV9 and TRBJ2-7; 9 positions agree with TRBD1. The germline gives CDR1 SGDLS, CDR2 YYNGEE. The CDR3 sequence is 15 residues long. V lost 3 bases, J lost 3 bases, and 7 bases stayed unmatched. Here the CDR3 DNA reads TGTGCCAGCAGCGCAGCCGGGACAGGGAACTACGAGCAGTACTTC. This sequence encodes CASSAAGTGNYEQYF. Using reference TRBV9 and TRBJ2-7 for the parts outside the CDR3, the full variable domain is DSGVTQTPKHLITATGQRVTLRCSPRSGDLSVYWYQQSLDQGLQFLIQYYNGEERAKGNILERFSAQQFPDLHSELNLSSLELGDSALYFCASSAAGTGNYEQYFGPGTRLTVT.

The V call is TRBV6-6, the J call TRBJ1-2; D is uncertain. The CDR3 contains 14 residues. V was trimmed by 2 bases and J by 6 bases, leaving 13 bases between them. The germline CDR1 and CDR2 sequences are MNHNY and SVGAGI (reference sequence). DNA of the CDR3: TGTGCCAGCAGTTACCCCTCCGGGCCCGATGGCTACACCTTC. This gives the protein CASSYPSGPDGYTF.

J is TRBJ2-3 and V is TRBV19; D is unresolved. The CDR3 runs 15 residues. Trimming pared 3 bases from V and 2 bases from J, leaving 12 bases between. Germline lookup yields CDR1 LNHDA and CDR2 SQIVND (reference sequence). This CDR3 reads CASSMHVRYTDTQYF. CDR3 nucleotides: TGTGCCAGTAGTATGCATGTCAGGTACACAGATACGCAGTATTTT. Variable domain in full (rest from reference TRBV19 and TRBJ2-3): DGGITQSPKYLFRKEGQNVTLSCEQNLNHDAMYWYRQDPGQGLRLIYYSQIVNDFQKGDIAEGYSVSREKKESFPLTVTSAQKNPTAFYLCASSMHVRYTDTQYFGPGTRLTVL.

This chain uses TRBV6-4 with TRBJ1-3; D not certain. Trimming cost V 2 bases and J 3 bases, with 8 bases left between them. Germline V CDR1 and CDR2: MRHNA, SNTAGT. This CDR3 contains 14 residues. The CDR3 loop reads CASSDLGRGNTIYF. The CDR3, as DNA: TGTGCCAGCAGTGACCTAGGTCGTGGAAACACCATATATTTT.

The chain employs TRBV5-6 and TRBJ1-6; D call uncertain. The V and J ends lost 5 bases and 4 bases respectively, with 10 bases between them. The CDR3 extends over 14 amino acids. Germline loops: CDR1 SGHDT, CDR2 YYEEEE. CDR3 nucleotide sequence: TGTGCCAGCAGGACACAGTCATATAATTCACCCCTCCACTTT. This sequence encodes CASRTQSYNSPLHF.

J is TRBJ2-5 and V is TRBV27; 10 nucleotides line up with TRBD1. V shed 6 bases and J 5 bases; nucleotides not matched to a gene: 9. The CDR3 spans 15 residues. The germline CDR1 and CDR2 sequences are MNHEY and SMNVEV (reference sequence). This CDR3 is CASRLGTGVGETQYF. The CDR3 coding sequence is TGTGCCAGCAGGCTAGGGACAGGGGTTGGGGAGACCCAGTACTTC.

The rearrangement joins TRBV27 to TRBJ2-3; TRBD2 matches at 8 bases. This CDR3 has 17 residues. V dropped 3 bases and J dropped 4; count of bases not matched to a gene: 12. Germline CDR1 MNHEY, CDR2 SMNVEV (reference sequence). In DNA, the CDR3 is TGTGCCAGCAGTTTCCTCCGGCCTAGCGGGCCAGCAGATACGCAGTATTTT. Protein sequence: CASSFLRPSGPADTQYF.

J is TRBJ2-1 and V is TRBV7-2, with TRBD2 matching 8 bases. The CDR3 loop spans 14 amino acids. CDR1 is SGHTA and CDR2 is FQGNSA in the germline V gene. Trimming took 5 bases from V and 6 from J; bases not matched to a gene: 6. Written as DNA, the CDR3 is TGTGCCAGCAGCCAGGGGCGGGAGGTCAATGAGCAGTTCTTC. Translation: CASSQGREVNEQFF. The whole variable domain, filled in from reference TRBV7-2 and TRBJ2-1, reads GAGVSQSPSNKVTEKGKDVELRCDPISGHTALYWYRQSLGQGLEFLIYFQGNSAPDKSGLPSDRFSAERTGGSVSTLTIQRTQQEDSAVYLCASSQGREVNEQFFGPGTRLTVL.

The chain links TRBV11-2 to TRBJ2-7, with TRBD2 matching over 9 bases. Germline CDR1 reads SGHAT; CDR2 reads FQNNGV. V shed 6 bases, J shed 4 bases, and the junction held 10 bases outside the gene matches. The CDR3 runs to 15 residues. In DNA form, the CDR3 reads TGTGCCAGCAGACCCGGGACTAGCAGATTTTACGAGCAGTACTTC. Its translation: CASRPGTSRFYEQYF.

The DNA for the CDR3 is TGTGCCAGCAGCCATAAGCCCCTAGCGGGAGGGTACAATGAGCAGTTCTTC. As protein: CASSHKPLAGGYNEQFF. V is TRBV5-4 and J is TRBJ2-1, with 12 bases aligning to TRBD2. The CDR3 spans 17 residues. V gave up 4 bases and J gave up 4 bases; unmatched junction bases: 9. Germline CDR1 SGHNT, CDR2 YYREEE (reference sequence).

The V call is TRBV28, the J call TRBJ2-1, with 13 nucleotides matching TRBD2. Looked up from germline, CDR1 is MDHEN and CDR2 is SYDVKM. V was clipped by 11 bases and J by 0 bases; unmatched bases: 10. The CDR3 length is 17 residues. In nucleotides, the CDR3 is TGTGCCGGAATGACTAGCGGGAGGTCTAGCTCCTACAATGAGCAGTTCTTC. Its protein is CAGMTSGRSSSYNEQFF. The full variable domain, in which reference TRBV28 and TRBJ2-1 provide the parts outside the CDR3, is DVKVTQSSRYLVKRTGEKVFLECVQDMDHENMFWYRQDPGLGLRLIYFSYDVKMKEKGDIPEGYSVSREKKERFSLILESASTNQTSMYLCAGMTSGRSSSYNEQFFGPGTRLTVL.

This chain uses TRBV9 with TRBJ2-7; 7 bases map to TRBD1. With V trimmed by 2 bases and J by 1 base, 6 bases remained unmatched. Looked up from germline, CDR1 is SGDLS and CDR2 is YYNGEE. CDR3 length equals 15 residues. CDR3 residues: CASSVDGTVSYEQYF. The DNA for the CDR3 is TGTGCCAGCAGCGTGGACGGGACAGTTTCCTACGAGCAGTACTTC.

The chain is built from TRBV7-9 and TRBJ2-7; 7 bases align to TRBD2. This CDR3 region has 16 residues. V was pared by 1 base and J by 2 bases, with 8 bases of the junction left unmatched. Germline values: CDR1 SEHNR, CDR2 FQNEAQ (reference sequence). This CDR3 is CASSLGGGTATYEQYF. CDR3 bases: TGTGCCAGCAGCTTAGGGGGGGGGACGGCCACCTACGAGCAGTACTTC.

The chain uses TRBV20-1 and TRBJ1-2; D not resolved. V lost 6 bases and J 8 bases, leaving 10 bases between the germline ends. The CDR3 runs 10 residues. Germline CDR1 reads DFQATT; CDR2 reads SNEGSKA (reference sequence). CDR3 sequence reads: CSATFEGYTF. The CDR3 DNA reads as TGCAGTGCCACCTTCGAGGGCTACACCTTC.

This clone was seen only a few times. This sequence joins TRBV29-1 and TRBJ2-1; D remains ambiguous. Germline V gene sequence: CDR1 SQVTM, CDR2 ANQGSEA. The CDR3 covers 12 residues. V was clipped by 5 bases and J by 2 bases, with 7 bases between them. CDR3 nucleotides: TGCAGCGTTTCGACCGCCTACAATGAGCAGTTCTTC. Its protein is CSVSTAYNEQFF.

V and J are TRBV6-8 and TRBJ2-1, with 8 bases identical to TRBD2. This CDR3 region has 15 residues. Looked up from germline, CDR1 is MNHGY and CDR2 is SAAAGT. V trimming: 8 bases; J trimming: 3 bases; junction bases outside the gene matches: 9. CDR3 in DNA: TGTGCCAGCCCCAGAGGGACTAGTGGCTACAATGAGCAGTTCTTC. Its translation: CASPRGTSGYNEQFF.

This clone was recorded only once. The chain carries TRBV5-4 and TRBJ2-5; D is possibly TRBD2 (6 bases). Germline CDR1 reads SGHNT; CDR2 reads YYREEE (reference sequence). CDR3 size: 15 residues. Deletions cut 1 base from V and 5 bases from J, with 15 bases between. CDR3 in DNA: TGTGCCAGCAGCTTGAGGTCAGGAGGGTCGGAGACCCAGTACTTC. Amino acids: CASSLRSGGSETQYF.

This clone appeared a single time. In DNA form, the CDR3 reads TGTGCCAGCAGCCCGGGACGGAACACCGGGGAGCTGTTTTTT. This sequence encodes CASSPGRNTGELFF. The V call is TRBV5-4, the J call TRBJ2-2; D could derive from TRBD1 or TRBD2 (5 bases each). Germline CDR1 is SGHNT and CDR2 is YYREEE (reference sequence). Trimming took 4 bases from V and 1 from J, leaving 8 bases between them. This CDR3 is built from 14 residues.

This clone was observed a few times. The chain combines TRBV19 with TRBJ2-7; 8 positions match TRBD1. CDR1 and CDR2 from the germline V gene are LNHDA and SQIVND (reference sequence). The CDR3 totals 15 residues. V lost 4 bases, J lost 6 bases, and 11 bases stayed unmatched. The CDR3 DNA follows: TGTGCCAGTAGTAGCCGGGACAGGCCTACGGGCGAGCAGTACTTC. This gives the protein CASSSRDRPTGEQYF.

The chain couples TRBV7-2 to TRBJ2-1; D ambiguous. This CDR3 comprises 15 residues. Trimming left V 2 bases short and J 3 bases short, with 11 bases between. CDR1 is SGHTA, CDR2 FQGNSA, per germline. The CDR3 loop reads CASSLYVMGYNEQFF. In nucleotides, the CDR3 is TGTGCCAGCAGCTTATACGTCATGGGCTACAATGAGCAGTTCTTC.

This rearrangement joins TRBV28 to TRBJ1-1, with 7 bases identical to TRBD1. Unmatched junction bases numbered 7, after V lost 2 bases and J lost 4 bases. The CDR3 runs 15 residues. Germline V gene data show CDR1 as MDHEN and CDR2 as SYDVKM. This CDR3 reads CASSLGGGGGTEAFF. The CDR3 region has the DNA TGTGCCAGCAGTTTAGGAGGGGGCGGGGGCACTGAAGCTTTCTTT.

V usage is TRBV27 and J usage is TRBJ1-2; TRBD1 matches at 8 bases. CDR1 is MNHEY, CDR2 SMNVEV, per germline (reference sequence). Trimming at V came to 6 bases and at J to 7 bases, leaving 16 bases not matched to a gene. This CDR3 has 16 residues. The chain's CDR3 is CASRNLFRTGTRGYTF. The CDR3 DNA is TGTGCCAGCAGGAACCTTTTCCGGACAGGGACTCGTGGCTACACCTTC.

The V and J genes are TRBV5-1 and TRBJ2-5, with D unresolved. Trimming shortened V by 0 bases and J by 0 bases, and 6 bases separated the two germline ends. Germline values: CDR1 SGHRS, CDR2 YFSETQ. The CDR3 runs to 14 residues. CDR3 protein: CASSLVVYQETQYF. In nucleotides, the CDR3 is TGCGCCAGCAGCTTGGTTGTGTACCAAGAGACCCAGTACTTC.

The chain is built from TRBV2 and TRBJ2-1; maybe TRBD2 (5 bases). V dropped 2 bases and J dropped 6 bases, with 14 bases sitting between them. The CDR3 is made up of 15 amino acids. CDR1 and CDR2 (germline): SNHLY, FYNNEI. The CDR3: CASSETASRGNEQFF. Written as DNA, the CDR3 is TGTGCCAGCAGTGAAACAGCTTCCCGGGGCAATGAGCAGTTCTTC. Supplemented by reference TRBV2 and TRBJ2-1, the full variable domain reads EPEVTQTPSHQVTQMGQEVILRCVPISNHLYFYWYRQILGQKVEFLVSFYNNEISEKSEIFDDQFSVERPDGSNFTLKIRSTKLEDSAMYFCASSETASRGNEQFFGPGTRLTVL.

The chain employs TRBV15 and TRBJ2-7; D is undetermined. The CDR3 runs to 14 residues. Germline V gene lookup returns CDR1 LNHNV and CDR2 YYDKDF (reference sequence). V was trimmed by 0 bases and J by 3 bases, leaving 9 bases between them. CDR3 bases: TGTGCCACCAGCAGAGAAAAGGGAAACTACGAGCAGTACTTC. Translating it yields CATSREKGNYEQYF.

The V and J genes are TRBV5-4 and TRBJ2-1; no firm D call. In germline, CDR1 is SGHNT, CDR2 YYREEE (reference sequence). Between the trimmed V and J ends, which lost 1 base and 8 bases, there was a span of 13 bases. The CDR3 is made up of 14 amino acids. The CDR3 nucleotides are TGTGCCAGCAGCTTGCGAGGCGGTCAACATGAGCAGTTCTTC. It specifies CASSLRGGQHEQFF.

The chain recombines TRBV28 with TRBJ1-2; D is uncertain. Germline-derived CDR1 and CDR2 are MDHEN and SYDVKM. There are 13 residues in the CDR3. V shed 8 bases and J shed 4 bases, with 14 bases lying between them. The CDR3 loop is CASAREGLYGYTF. In DNA, the CDR3 is TGTGCCAGCGCGAGGGAGGGCCTCTATGGCTACACCTTC.

This chain links TRBV5-4 with TRBJ2-5, with 10 bases that match TRBD2. Trimming cost V 5 bases and J 5 bases; bases outside gene matches: 12. The CDR3 extends over 16 amino acids. CDR1 and CDR2 from the germline V gene are SGHNT and YYREEE (reference sequence). CDR3 bases: TGTGCCAGCAGTTCCCCGGGACTAGCGAGGGGGGAGACCCAGTACTTC. Its translation is CASSSPGLARGETQYF.

This clone showed up just once. The chain joins TRBV19 to TRBJ2-3, with 9 bases identical to TRBD1. Germline-derived CDR1 and CDR2 are LNHDA and SQIVND (reference sequence). CDR3 length: 15 amino acids. The ends lost 3 bases at V and 5 bases at J; junction bases unmatched: 6. CDR3: CASSIPGQGRDTQYF. The DNA of the CDR3 is TGTGCCAGTAGTATCCCCGGACAGGGGAGAGATACGCAGTATTTT.

Concerning this clone: Possible read error: a much larger clone is one base away. This specimen includes other DNA sequences encoding the same CDR3. The chain uses TRBV6-1 and TRBJ1-2; D unresolved. V was trimmed by 3 bases and J by 5 bases, leaving 13 bases between them. This CDR3 spans 14 amino acids. Germline V gives CDR1 MNHNS, CDR2 SASEGT. The CDR3 loop is CASSDGRRDYGYTF. Written as DNA, the CDR3 is TGTGCCAGCAGTGATGGCAGGAGGGATTATGGCTACACCTTC.

This chain uses TRBV7-2 with TRBJ2-1; tentatively, D is TRBD1 (5 bases). The CDR3 has 12 residues. Between the trimmed V and J ends, which lost 5 bases and 11 bases, there was a span of 13 bases. Per germline, CDR1 SGHTA and CDR2 FQGNSA. The CDR3 DNA sequence: TGTGCCAGCAGCCCGGACACGTTCCAGCAGTTCTTC. Its translation: CASSPDTFQQFF.